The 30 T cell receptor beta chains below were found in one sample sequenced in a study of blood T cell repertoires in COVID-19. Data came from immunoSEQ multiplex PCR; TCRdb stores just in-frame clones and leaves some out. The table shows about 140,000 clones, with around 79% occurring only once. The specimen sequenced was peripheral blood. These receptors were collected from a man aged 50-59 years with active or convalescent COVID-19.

CDR3 DNA sequence: TGTGCCAGCAGCCAGCCCGCACAGGTGTTGACGCAGTATTTT. Translation: CASSQPAQVLTQYF. The gene calls are TRBV3-1 (or the pseudogene TRBV3-2) and TRBJ2-3, with a weak D call TRBD1 (5 bases). The CDR3 is 14 amino acids. Trimming took off 3 bases at V and 9 bases at J, with 16 bases between the two ends. The germline CDR1 and CDR2 sequences are LGHDT and YNNKEL (reference sequence).

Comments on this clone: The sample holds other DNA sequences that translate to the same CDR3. For the CDR3, the DNA is TGTGCCACCAGCAGAGTCACAGCCCAAGAGACCCAGTACTTC. It is translated as CATSRVTAQETQYF. The chain joins TRBV15 to TRBJ2-5; D ambiguous. Trimming took 1 base from V and 1 from J, leaving 7 bases between them. The CDR3 contains 14 residues. CDR1 and CDR2 from the germline V gene are LNHNV and YYDKDF (reference sequence). Together with reference TRBV15 and TRBJ2-5, the CDR3 gives the full variable domain: DAMVIQNPRYQVTQFGKPVTLSCSQTLNHNVMYWYQQKSSQAPKLLFHYYDKDFNNEADTPDNFQSRRPNTSFCFLDIRSPGLGDTAMYLCATSRVTAQETQYFGPGTRLLVL.

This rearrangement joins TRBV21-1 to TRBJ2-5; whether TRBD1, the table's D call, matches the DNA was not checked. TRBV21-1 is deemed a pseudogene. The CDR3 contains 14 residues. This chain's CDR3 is CASRPPGHQETQYF. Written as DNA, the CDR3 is TGTGCCAGCAGACCCCCGGGACATCAAGAGACCCAGTACTTC.

Written as DNA, the CDR3 is TGCAGCGTCCCTCTAGCGGATTACAATGAGCAGTTCTTC. It codes for CSVPLADYNEQFF. The J gene is TRBJ2-1, the V gene TRBV29-1, with 7 bases identical to TRBD2. CDR3 size: 13 residues. V lost 6 bases and J lost 4; bases outside the gene matches: 6. The V gene's germline CDR1 is SQVTM and CDR2 ANQGSEA.

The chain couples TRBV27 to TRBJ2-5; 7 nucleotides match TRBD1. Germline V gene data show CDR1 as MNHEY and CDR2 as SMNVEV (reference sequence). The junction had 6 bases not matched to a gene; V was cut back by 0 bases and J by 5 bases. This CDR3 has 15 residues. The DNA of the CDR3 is TGTGCCAGCAGTTTATCGAGAGGGGGCGGGGAGACCCAGTACTTC. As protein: CASSLSRGGGETQYF.

Here the CDR3 DNA reads TGTGCCAGTAGGACTAGCGGAACCTCGAACACCGGGGAGCTGTTTTTT. It codes for CASRTSGTSNTGELFF. V is TRBV19 and J is TRBJ2-2; 9 bases align to TRBD2. Unmatched junction bases numbered 5, after V lost 6 bases and J lost 0 bases. The CDR3 consists of 16 residues. Germline V gives CDR1 LNHDA, CDR2 SQIVND (reference sequence).

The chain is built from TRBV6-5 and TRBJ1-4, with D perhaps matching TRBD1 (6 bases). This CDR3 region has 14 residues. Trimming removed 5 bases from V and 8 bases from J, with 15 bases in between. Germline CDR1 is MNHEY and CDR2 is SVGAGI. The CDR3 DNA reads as TGTGCCAGCAGTACACAGGGATTGGCGGAAAAACTGTTTTTT. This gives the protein CASSTQGLAEKLFF.

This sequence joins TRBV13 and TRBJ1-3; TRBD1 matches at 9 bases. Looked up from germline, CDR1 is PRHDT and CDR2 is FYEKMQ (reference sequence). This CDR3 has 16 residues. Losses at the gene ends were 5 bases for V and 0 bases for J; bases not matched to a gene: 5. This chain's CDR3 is CASSGTGPSSGNTIYF. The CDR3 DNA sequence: TGTGCCAGCAGCGGGACAGGGCCCTCCTCTGGAAACACCATATATTTT. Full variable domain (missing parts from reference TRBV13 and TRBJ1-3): AAGVIQSPRHLIKEKRETATLKCYPIPRHDTVYWYQQGPGQDPQFLISFYEKMQSDKGSIPDRFSAQQFSDYHSELNMSSLELGDSALYFCASSGTGPSSGNTIYFGEGSWLTVV.

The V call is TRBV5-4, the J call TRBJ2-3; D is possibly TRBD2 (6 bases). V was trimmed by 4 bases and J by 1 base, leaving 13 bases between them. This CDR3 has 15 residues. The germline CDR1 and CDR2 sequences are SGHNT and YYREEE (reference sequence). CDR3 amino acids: CASSVRERRTDTQYF. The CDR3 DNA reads TGTGCCAGCAGCGTCCGGGAGAGGCGCACAGATACGCAGTATTTT.

In DNA form, the CDR3 reads TGTGCCACCAGCAGAGGAGGTACGGGATTCAGATACAATGAGCAGTTCTTC. It yields the protein CATSRGGTGFRYNEQFF. The rearrangement uses TRBV15 and TRBJ2-1, with a tentative D call TRBD2 (5 bases). Per germline, CDR1 LNHNV and CDR2 YYDKDF (reference sequence). The CDR3 spans 17 residues. Deletions cut 1 base from V and 4 bases from J, with 17 bases between.

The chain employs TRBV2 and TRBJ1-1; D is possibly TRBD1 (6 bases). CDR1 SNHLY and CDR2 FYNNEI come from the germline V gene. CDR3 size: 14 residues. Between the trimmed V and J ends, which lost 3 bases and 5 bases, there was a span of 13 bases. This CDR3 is CASSEGARWTEAFF. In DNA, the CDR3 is TGTGCCAGCAGTGAGGGGGCAAGATGGACTGAAGCTTTCTTT.

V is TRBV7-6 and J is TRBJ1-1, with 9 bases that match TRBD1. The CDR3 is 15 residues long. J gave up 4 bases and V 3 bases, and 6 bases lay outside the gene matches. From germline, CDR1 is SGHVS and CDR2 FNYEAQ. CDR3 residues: CASSFAGTGSTEAFF. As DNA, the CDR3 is TGTGCCAGCAGCTTCGCCGGGACAGGGAGCACTGAAGCTTTCTTT.

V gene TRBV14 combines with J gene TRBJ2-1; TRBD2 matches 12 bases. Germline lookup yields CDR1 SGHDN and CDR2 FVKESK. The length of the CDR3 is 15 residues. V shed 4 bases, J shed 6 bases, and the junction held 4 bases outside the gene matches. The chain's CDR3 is CASSLPGLAGNEQFF. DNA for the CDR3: TGTGCCAGCAGCCTTCCGGGACTAGCGGGCAATGAGCAGTTCTTC.

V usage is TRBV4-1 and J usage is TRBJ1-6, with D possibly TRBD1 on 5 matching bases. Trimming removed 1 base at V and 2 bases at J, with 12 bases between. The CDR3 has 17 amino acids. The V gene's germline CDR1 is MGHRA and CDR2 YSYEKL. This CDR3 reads CASSQGRAKTYNSPLHF. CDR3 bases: TGCGCCAGCAGCCAAGGCAGGGCGAAGACCTATAATTCACCCCTCCACTTT.

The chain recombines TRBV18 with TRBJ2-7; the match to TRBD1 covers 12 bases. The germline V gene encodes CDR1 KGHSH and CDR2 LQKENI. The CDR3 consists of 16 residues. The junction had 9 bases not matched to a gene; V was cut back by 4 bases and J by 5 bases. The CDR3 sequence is CASSLGGQGAIHEQYF. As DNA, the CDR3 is TGTGCCAGCTCACTAGGGGGACAGGGGGCAATCCACGAGCAGTACTTC.

Here the CDR3 DNA reads TGTGCCAGCAGTGAAGCGGAAGCGGGAGAGTACAATGAGCAGTTCTTC. Translation: CASSEAEAGEYNEQFF. This chain joins TRBV2 and TRBJ2-1; 8 bases agree with TRBD2. The CDR3 totals 16 residues. Germline V CDR1 and CDR2: SNHLY, FYNNEI. The trim removed 0 bases at V and 4 bases at J, leaving 5 bases unmatched.

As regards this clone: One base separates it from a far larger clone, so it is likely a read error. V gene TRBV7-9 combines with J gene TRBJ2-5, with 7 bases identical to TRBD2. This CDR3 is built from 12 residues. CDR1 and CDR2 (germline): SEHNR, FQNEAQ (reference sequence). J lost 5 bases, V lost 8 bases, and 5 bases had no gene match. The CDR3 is CASVGGEETQYF. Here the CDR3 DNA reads TGTGCCAGCGTGGGGGGGGAGGAGACCCAGTACTTC.

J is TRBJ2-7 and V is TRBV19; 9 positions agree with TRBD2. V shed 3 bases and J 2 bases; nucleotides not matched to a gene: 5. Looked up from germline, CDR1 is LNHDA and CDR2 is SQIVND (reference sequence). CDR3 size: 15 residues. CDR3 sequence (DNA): TGTGCCAGTAGTATTAAACTAGCGGGTACCTACGAGCAGTACTTC. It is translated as CASSIKLAGTYEQYF.

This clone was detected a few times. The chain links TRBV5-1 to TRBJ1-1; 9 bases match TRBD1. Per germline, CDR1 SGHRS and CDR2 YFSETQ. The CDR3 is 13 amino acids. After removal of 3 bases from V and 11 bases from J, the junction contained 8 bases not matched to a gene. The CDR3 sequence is CASSSQTGGSAFF. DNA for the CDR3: TGCGCCAGCAGCTCGCAGACAGGGGGGTCCGCTTTCTTT.

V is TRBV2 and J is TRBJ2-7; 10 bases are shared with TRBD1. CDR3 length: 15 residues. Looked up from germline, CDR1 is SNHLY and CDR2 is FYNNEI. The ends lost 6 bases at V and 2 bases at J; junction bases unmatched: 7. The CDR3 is CASRDRGPRTYEQYF. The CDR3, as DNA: TGTGCCAGCAGAGACAGGGGGCCCCGTACCTACGAGCAGTACTTC.

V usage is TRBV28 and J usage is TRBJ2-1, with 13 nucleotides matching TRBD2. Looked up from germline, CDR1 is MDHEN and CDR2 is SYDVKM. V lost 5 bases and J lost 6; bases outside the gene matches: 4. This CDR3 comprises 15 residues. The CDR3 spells CASSVGTSGINEQFF. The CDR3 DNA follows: TGTGCCAGCAGTGTCGGGACTAGCGGGATCAATGAGCAGTTCTTC.

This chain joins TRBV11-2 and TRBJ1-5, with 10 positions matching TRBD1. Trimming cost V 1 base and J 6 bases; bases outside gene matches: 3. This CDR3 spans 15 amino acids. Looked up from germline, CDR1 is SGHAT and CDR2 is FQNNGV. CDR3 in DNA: TGTGCCAGCAGCTTAGGCCGGACAGGGGGTCAGCCCCAGCATTTT. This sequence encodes CASSLGRTGGQPQHF.

CDR3 protein: CASSVAAGDEKLFF. CDR3 sequence (DNA): TGTGCCAGCAGCGTAGCGGCGGGGGATGAAAAACTGTTTTTT. V gene TRBV9 combines with J gene TRBJ1-4; tentative D call: TRBD1 (5 bases). Trimming pared 0 bases from V and 6 bases from J, leaving 9 bases between. This CDR3 spans 14 amino acids. The germline CDR1 and CDR2 sequences are SGDLS and YYNGEE.

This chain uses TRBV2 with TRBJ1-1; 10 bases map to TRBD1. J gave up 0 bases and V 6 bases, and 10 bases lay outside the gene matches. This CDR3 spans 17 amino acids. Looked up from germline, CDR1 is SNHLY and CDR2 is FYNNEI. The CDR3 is CASSRDRGPLLNTEAFF. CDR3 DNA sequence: TGTGCCAGCAGCCGCGACAGGGGGCCCCTTTTGAACACTGAAGCTTTCTTT.

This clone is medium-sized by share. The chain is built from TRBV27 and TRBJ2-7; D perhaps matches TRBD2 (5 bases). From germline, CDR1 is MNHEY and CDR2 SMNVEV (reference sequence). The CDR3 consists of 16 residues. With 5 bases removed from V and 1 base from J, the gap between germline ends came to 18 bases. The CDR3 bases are TGTGCCAGCAGTGCCCTCCGGGGTCAAAGTTCCTACGAGCAGTACTTC. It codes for CASSALRGQSSYEQYF.

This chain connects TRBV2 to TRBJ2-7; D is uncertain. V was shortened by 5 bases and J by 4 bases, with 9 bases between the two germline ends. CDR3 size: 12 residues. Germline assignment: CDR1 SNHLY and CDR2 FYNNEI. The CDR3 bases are TGTGCCAGCAGTACCACTACTTACGAGCAGTACTTC. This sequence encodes CASSTTTYEQYF.

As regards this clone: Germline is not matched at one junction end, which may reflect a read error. The CDR3 nucleotides are TGTGCCAGCAGCGAAGAGCGGGTAGCGGGGGAGCAGTACTTC. This translates into CASSEERVAGEQYF. The chain couples TRBV2 to TRBJ2-7; 8 bases are shared with TRBD2. The CDR3 totals 14 residues. Germline V gives CDR1 SNHLY, CDR2 FYNNEI.

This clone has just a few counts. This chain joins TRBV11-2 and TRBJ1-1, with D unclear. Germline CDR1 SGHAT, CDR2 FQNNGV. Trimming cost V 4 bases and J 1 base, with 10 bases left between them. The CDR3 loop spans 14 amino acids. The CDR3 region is CASSSIRGNTEAFF. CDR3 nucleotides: TGTGCCAGCAGCTCAATTCGGGGGAACACTGAAGCTTTCTTT. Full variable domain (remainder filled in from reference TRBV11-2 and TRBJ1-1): EAGVAQSPRYKIIEKRQSVAFWCNPISGHATLYWYQQILGQGPKLLIQFQNNGVVDDSQLPKDRFSAERLKGVDSTLKIQPAKLEDSAVYLCASSSIRGNTEAFFGQGTRLTVV.

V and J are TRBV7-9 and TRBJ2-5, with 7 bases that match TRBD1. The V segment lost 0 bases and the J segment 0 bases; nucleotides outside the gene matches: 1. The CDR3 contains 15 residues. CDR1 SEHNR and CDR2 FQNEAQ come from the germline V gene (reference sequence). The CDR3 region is CASSLAGTDQETQYF. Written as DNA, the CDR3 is TGTGCCAGCAGCTTAGCGGGGACAGACCAAGAGACCCAGTACTTC.

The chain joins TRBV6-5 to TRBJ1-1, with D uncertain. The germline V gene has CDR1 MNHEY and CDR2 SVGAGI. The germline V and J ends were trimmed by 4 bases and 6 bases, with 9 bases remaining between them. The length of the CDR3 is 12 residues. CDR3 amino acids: CASSSEGSEAFF. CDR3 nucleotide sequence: TGTGCCAGCAGTTCAGAGGGTTCTGAAGCTTTCTTT.